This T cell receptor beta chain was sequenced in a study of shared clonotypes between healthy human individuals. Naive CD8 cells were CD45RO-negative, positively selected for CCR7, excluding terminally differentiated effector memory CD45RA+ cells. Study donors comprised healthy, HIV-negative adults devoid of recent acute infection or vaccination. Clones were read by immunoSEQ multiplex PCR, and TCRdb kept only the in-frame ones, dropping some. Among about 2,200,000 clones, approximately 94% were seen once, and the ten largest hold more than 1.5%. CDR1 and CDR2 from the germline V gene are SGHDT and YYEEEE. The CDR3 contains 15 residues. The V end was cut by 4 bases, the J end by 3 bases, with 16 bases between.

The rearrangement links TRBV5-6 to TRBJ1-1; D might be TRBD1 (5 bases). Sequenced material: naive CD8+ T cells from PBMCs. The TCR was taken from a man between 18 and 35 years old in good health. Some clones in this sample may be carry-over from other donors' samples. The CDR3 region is CASSPPGQGDTEAFF. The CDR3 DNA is TGTGCCAGCAGCCCTCCTGGGCAGGGAGACACTGAAGCTTTCTTT.